This T cell receptor (beta chain) was captured in a study of response to subunit inactivated influenza vaccine. This clonotype came up many times. Its matching antigen is unknown. TCRdb passed the RT-PCR reads through MiXCR, listing each CDR3 protein once. The data contain more than 400,000 distinct CDR3 sequences, approximately 6.9% of them singletons. Study results and caveats: Authors suggested that a seasonal influenza vaccination recruits few new T cells each time.

The clonotype originates from a man aged 50-75 years who received an inactivated influenza vaccine. This material consisted of PBMCs from blood, taken around 25 months after vaccination.

CDR3 nucleotides: TGTGCCAGCAGCTTGGACAGATGGACGGATACGCAGTATTTT. Translation gives CASSLDRWTDTQYF. This chain joins TRBV5-5 and TRBJ2-3; the D is unclear. V was trimmed by 0 bases and J by 6 bases, leaving 11 bases between them. The CDR3 extends over 14 amino acids. CDR1 SGHKS and CDR2 YYEKEE come from the germline V gene (reference sequence).